The rows below give T cell receptor beta chains drawn from one sample of a study of blood T cell repertoires in COVID-19. Data came from immunoSEQ multiplex PCR; TCRdb stores just in-frame clones and leaves some out. The sample has some 130,000 clones, approximately 80% seen once; the top ten hold 1.9%. The sequencing sample was made of peripheral blood. These receptors all stem from a man between 65 and 85 years old with acute or convalescent COVID-19. Each CDR3 is given with its conserved first and last residue. Fields, in order: CDR3 protein, CDR3 DNA, V gene, J gene, D gene, clone size. D genes are given only for firm matches. Size values are once, few and many counts, or a class for expanded clones, and some rows have none.

CDR3: CASSRGGTDTQYF; DNA: TGTGCCAGCAGCCGGGGGGGGACAGATACGCAGTATTTT; V: TRBV3-1/TRBV3-2; J: TRBJ2-3; D: TRBD2; size: -
CDR3: CASRPGRNSPLHF; DNA: TGTGCCAGCAGACCTGGGCGAAATTCACCCCTCCACTTT; V: TRBV5-4; J: TRBJ1-6; D: -; size: -
CDR3: CASRASGGAPGELFF; DNA: TGTGCCAGCAGAGCCAGCGGGGGGGCCCCCGGGGAGCTGTTTTTT; V: TRBV7-3; J: TRBJ2-2; D: TRBD2; size: -
CDR3: CASSLSDTNTGELFF; DNA: TGTGCCAGCAGCTTATCGGACACGAACACCGGGGAGCTGTTTTTT; V: TRBV11-2; J: TRBJ2-2; D: -; size: few
CDR3: CASSSRTGNSPLHF; DNA: TGTGCCAGCAGTTCCCGGACAGGGAATTCACCCCTCCACTTT; V: TRBV6-5; J: TRBJ1-6; D: TRBD1; size: -
CDR3: CASSLSYSGYTF; DNA: TGTGCCAGCAGCCTCTCTTATAGCGGCTACACCTTC; V: TRBV6-2/TRBV6-3; J: TRBJ1-2; D: -; size: -
CDR3: CASNQQGSHEQYF; DNA: TGTGCCAGCAACCAACAGGGCTCCCACGAGCAGTACTTC; V: TRBV5-5; J: TRBJ2-7; D: -; size: -
CDR3: CASSPPGGRTEAFF; DNA: TGTGCCAGCTCACCCCCGGGGGGGCGGACTGAAGCTTTCTTT; V: TRBV18; J: TRBJ1-1; D: -; size: -
CDR3: CASLDRAGTDTQYF; DNA: TGTGCCAGCTTAGACAGGGCGGGCACAGATACGCAGTATTTT; V: TRBV18; J: TRBJ2-3; D: TRBD1; size: -
CDR3: CASSHLGSISGTDTQYF; DNA: TGTGCCAGCAGCCATCTGGGCTCAATATCGGGCACAGATACGCAGTATTTT; V: TRBV14; J: TRBJ2-3; D: -; size: -
CDR3: CASSSPWDRSSDEQYF; DNA: TGTGCCAGCAGTTCACCCTGGGACAGGTCCTCTGACGAGCAGTACTTC; V: TRBV28; J: TRBJ2-7; D: TRBD1; size: -
CDR3: CASSEATNQWEKLFF; DNA: TGTGCCAGCAGTGAAGCAACAAACCAATGGGAAAAACTGTTTTTT; V: TRBV2; J: TRBJ1-4; D: -; size: -
CDR3: CASRTGTFSQETQYF; DNA: TGCGCCAGCAGGACCGGGACTTTCAGTCAAGAGACCCAGTACTTC; V: TRBV4-1; J: TRBJ2-5; D: -; size: -
CDR3: CASSWGQDYGYTF; DNA: TGTGCCAGCAGCTGGGGACAGGACTATGGCTACACCTTC; V: TRBV5-5; J: TRBJ1-2; D: TRBD1; size: -
CDR3: CASSARTGGRREQFF; DNA: TGTGCCAGTAGTGCCCGAACGGGGGGGCGACGTGAGCAGTTCTTC; V: TRBV19; J: TRBJ2-1; D: TRBD2; size: -
CDR3: CASSLNVNSNRQHF; DNA: TGTGCCAGCAGCTTAAACGTCAACAGCAACCGTCAGCATTTT; V: TRBV7-8; J: TRBJ1-5; D: -; size: -
CDR3: CASSLDGTGGRETQYF; DNA: TGTGCCAGCAGCTTAGATGGGACAGGGGGTCGGGAGACCCAGTACTTC; V: TRBV7-9; J: TRBJ2-5; D: TRBD1; size: -
CDR3: CASSLKGGTEAFF; DNA: TGTGCCAGCAGCTTAAAGGGAGGCACTGAAGCTTTCTTT; V: TRBV7-3; J: TRBJ1-1; D: -; size: -
CDR3: CASSPGTGAYNEQFF; DNA: TGTGCCAGCTCACCCGGGACAGGGGCCTACAATGAGCAGTTCTTC; V: TRBV18; J: TRBJ2-1; D: TRBD1; size: once
CDR3: CASRTLGQKTEAFF; DNA: TGTGCCAGCAGAACCCTCGGACAGAAAACTGAAGCTTTCTTT; V: TRBV6-5; J: TRBJ1-1; D: -; size: -
CDR3: CATSRDMGQGDTGELFF; DNA: TGTGCCACCAGCAGAGATATGGGACAGGGGGACACCGGGGAGCTGTTTTTT; V: TRBV15; J: TRBJ2-2; D: TRBD1; size: -
CDR3: CASSPDRGYGYTF; DNA: TGTGCCAGCAGTCCAGACAGGGGGTATGGCTACACCTTC; V: TRBV6-5; J: TRBJ1-2; D: TRBD1; size: -
CDR3: CASTLLAGFGDEQFF; DNA: TGTGCCAGCACTTTACTAGCGGGGTTTGGGGATGAGCAGTTCTTC; V: TRBV6-5; J: TRBJ2-1; D: TRBD2; size: -
CDR3: CASSLRTGGFYEQYF; DNA: TGTGCCAGCAGCTTGAGGACAGGGGGCTTCTACGAGCAGTACTTC; V: TRBV11-1; J: TRBJ2-7; D: TRBD1; size: many
CDR3: CASSFDRESYEQYF; DNA: TGTGCCAGCAGTTTCGACAGGGAGAGCTACGAGCAGTACTTC; V: TRBV6-5; J: TRBJ2-7; D: TRBD1; size: -
CDR3: CASSASVEGGQYF; DNA: TGCGCCAGCAGTGCATCTGTGGAGGGTGGGCAGTACTTC; V: TRBV10-1; J: TRBJ2-7; D: -; size: -
CDR3: CASSEGQFLAEKLFF; DNA: TGTGCCAGCAGTGAAGGGCAGTTTCTTGCTGAAAAACTGTTTTTT; V: TRBV2; J: TRBJ1-4; D: -; size: once
CDR3: CATSRGTGRFEKLFF; DNA: TGTGCCACCAGCAGAGGGACAGGTCGTTTTGAAAAACTGTTTTTT; V: TRBV15; J: TRBJ1-4; D: TRBD1; size: -